The T cell receptor (beta chain) described here comes from a study of somatic mutations in cytotoxic T cells in rheumatoid arthritis. Background on the study: Certain V beta antibody-stained T-cell populations, V beta1+ cells sequenced for TCRB among them, were flow-sorted to nearly 100% purity.

V lost 6 bases and J lost 7; bases outside the gene matches: 16. The CDR3 covers 16 residues. CDR1 WNHNN and CDR2 SYGVQD come from the germline V gene (reference sequence). Clones were read by immunoSEQ multiplex PCR, and TCRdb kept only the in-frame ones, dropping some. The sample has 35,000 to 40,000 clones, approximately 84% seen once. Concerning this clone: Its matching antigen is unknown.

Regarding the study as a whole: CD8+ T cells showed clonality that did not differ significantly between patients with rheumatoid arthritis and age-matched healthy controls. More than 20% of CD8+ cells belonged to the largest clone in about an eighth of the 65 patients.

Sequencing input: CD8+ T cells sorted from blood. This sequence was found in a man between 40 and 49 years old in good health. This chain joins TRBV10-1 and TRBJ1-2, with TRBD1 matching 8 bases. The CDR3: CASSEDRERSYPGYTF. The CDR3 coding sequence is TGCGCCAGCAGCGAGGACAGGGAGCGTAGCTACCCTGGCTACACCTTC.